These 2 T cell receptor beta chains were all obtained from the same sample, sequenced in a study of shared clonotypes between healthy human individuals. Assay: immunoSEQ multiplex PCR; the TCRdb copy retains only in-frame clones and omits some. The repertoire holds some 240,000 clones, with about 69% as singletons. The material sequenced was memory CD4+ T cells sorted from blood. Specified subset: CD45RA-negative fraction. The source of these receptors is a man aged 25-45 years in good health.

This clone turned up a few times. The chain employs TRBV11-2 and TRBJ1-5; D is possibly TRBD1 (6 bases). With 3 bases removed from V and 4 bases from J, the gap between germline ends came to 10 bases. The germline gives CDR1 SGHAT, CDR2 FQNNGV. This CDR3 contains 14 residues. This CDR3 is CASSLYGTNQPQHF. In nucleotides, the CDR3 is TGTGCCAGCAGCTTGTACGGGACAAATCAGCCCCAGCATTTT.

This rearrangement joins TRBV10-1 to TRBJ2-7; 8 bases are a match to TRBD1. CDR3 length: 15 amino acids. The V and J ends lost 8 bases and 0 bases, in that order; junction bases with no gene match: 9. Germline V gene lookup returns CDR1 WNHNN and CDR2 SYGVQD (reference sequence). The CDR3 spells CASAPETGASYEQYF. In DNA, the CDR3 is TGCGCCAGCGCCCCGGAGACAGGGGCCTCCTACGAGCAGTACTTC.